This TCR beta chain was recorded in a study of post-analysis software for immune sequencing data (dated by TCRdb to about 2015). Some background on the complete study: The recorded disease courses included relapsing-remitting, secondary progressive and progressive-relapsing multiple sclerosis, and some patients had no subtype annotation. The multiple sclerosis patient repertoires were compared with around ten previously published healthy control repertoires from donors aged about 6 to 28 years. A subset of samples was prepared in parallel using single-end sample barcoding, then pooled and co-amplified after Illumina adapter ligation. Findings and caveats that apply to the study as a whole: Strong co-clustering of samples prepared in the same batch was shown by direct clustering with F measure, prompting a batch-effect correction. Multiple sclerosis patients had significantly lower normalized Chao1 diversity than controls, a result that suggests substantial peripheral T-cell clonal expansion. The multiple sclerosis patient group was slightly younger than the control group. Roughly 5 TRBV segments, including TRBV5-6, TRBV5-1 and TRBV20-1, were significantly more frequent in patients than controls.

TCR beta repertoires were profiled from peripheral blood of about a dozen young patients with multiple sclerosis to demonstrate the VDJtools post-analysis software. The multiple sclerosis patients were children and adolescents between roughly 6 and 17 years of age. The germline V gene yields SGHVS for CDR1 and FQNEAQ for CDR2. From the cysteine up to the phenylalanine, the CDR3 has a length of 16 residues. CDR3 DNA only is kept here, 48 bases in frame from base 1. Trimming costs V 2 bases and J 0 bases, and their ends lie 11 bases apart. Points on this clonotype: The antigen this receptor binds is unknown. There are no base qualities to consult, and no much larger clone falls within one base.

The library relied on PCR. Sequenced using an Illumina HiSeq 2500. To reduce PCR and sequencing biases, unique molecular identifiers were built into the TCR beta cDNA libraries. Per 1 to 10 million input T cells, some 500,000 cDNA molecules were obtained, such that each molecule approximated one T cell. Patient libraries were prepared and sequenced with the same protocol used for the earlier healthy control dataset. Samples belonging to the same batch were prepared together, multiplexed and sequenced on a shared HiSeq lane. On the study's bioinformatics: MIGEC handled the raw barcoded reads, throwing out single-read molecular identifier groups before consensus assembly and CDR3 extraction. VDJtools was used for post-analysis of the clonotype tables, and diversity was normalized by down-sampling every dataset to the size of the smallest sample. Repertoire overlap clustering matched CDR3 amino acid but not nucleotide sequences to correct batch-related cross-sample contamination. The public reads were reanalyzed by TCRdb: fastp trimming at Q25, MiXCR alignment, in-frame beta chains only. Every CDR3 protein is listed once, alongside the most common genes and DNA of its rows. TCRdb, not the original authors, processed these V and J calls. A total of roughly 600,000 distinct CDR3 sequences appear in this sample, 44% of them only once. Together, the top ten hold roughly 1.8% of the sample.

The receptor chain draws on TRBV7-8 and TRBJ1-5; the D gene cannot be resolved reliably. Sequencing used blood. The clonotype originates from a girl aged 5-17 years with multiple sclerosis. CDR3 sequence: CASSLLPGPSNQPQHF. The base sequence is TGTGCCAGCAGCTTACTCCCCGGGCCTAGCAATCAGCCCCAGCATTTT.